This T cell receptor beta chain was sequenced in a study of human T cells and chemical hapten exposure. Study-level background: Skin on the upper inner arm, about 2 cm by about 2 cm in size, was sensitized with 2% DPC. Patch tests containing 0.01% DPC, applied to the upper back, were read at 6 days. Study conclusions and caveats: Sensitizing with DPC caused no change in TCRs above 1 in 1000 frequency.

Time point noted: patch test 2, 6 weeks after DPC sensitization. Described treatment: therapeutic diphenylcyclopropenone sensitization with weekly scalp DPC. In TCRdb, the RACE reads were re-called with MiXCR into one record per CDR3 protein. This table holds 360,000 or so distinct CDR3 sequences, just under 6.5% found once. With 3 bases removed from V and 0 bases from J, the gap between germline ends came to 17 bases. This CDR3 is 17 amino acids long. Germline assignment: CDR1 KGHSH and CDR2 LQKENI. Notes on this clonotype: What it recognizes is unknown.

The V call is TRBV18, the J call TRBJ1-2; D call uncertain. This clonotype originated in a woman under 30 with alopecia areata. Some clones in this sample may be carry-over from other donors' samples. The sample in question was whole blood, obtained in connection with sensitization to the hapten diphenylcyclopropenone (DPC). The CDR3 nucleotides read TGTGCCAGCTCACCCGCCGCGGCGGGCGAAGCTAACTATGGCTACACCTTC. It yields the protein CASSPAAAGEANYGYTF. Together with reference TRBV18 and TRBJ1-2, the CDR3 gives the full variable domain: NAGVMQNPRHLVRRRGQEARLRCSPMKGHSHVYWYRQLPEEGLKFMVYLQKENIIDESGMPKERFSAEFPKEGPSILRIQQVVRGDSAAYFCASSPAAAGEANYGYTFGSGTRLTVV.